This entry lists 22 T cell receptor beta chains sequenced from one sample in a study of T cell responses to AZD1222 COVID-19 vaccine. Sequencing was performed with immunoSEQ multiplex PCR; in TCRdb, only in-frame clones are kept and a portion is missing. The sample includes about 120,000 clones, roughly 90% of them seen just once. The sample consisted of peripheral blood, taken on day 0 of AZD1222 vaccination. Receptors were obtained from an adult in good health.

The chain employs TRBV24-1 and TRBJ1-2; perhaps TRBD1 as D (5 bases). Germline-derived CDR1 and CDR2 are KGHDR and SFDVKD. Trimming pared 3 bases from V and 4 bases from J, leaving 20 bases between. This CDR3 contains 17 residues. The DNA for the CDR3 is TGTGCCACCAGTGATCCCGGAGAGGGACCCCCCTTCTATGGCTACACCTTC. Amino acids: CATSDPGEGPPFYGYTF.

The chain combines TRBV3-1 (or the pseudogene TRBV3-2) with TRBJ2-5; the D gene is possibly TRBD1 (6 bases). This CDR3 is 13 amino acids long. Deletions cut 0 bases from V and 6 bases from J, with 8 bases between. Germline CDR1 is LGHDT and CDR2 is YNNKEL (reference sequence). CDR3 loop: CASSQEGQKTQYF. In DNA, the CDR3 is TGTGCCAGCAGCCAAGAAGGACAGAAGACCCAGTACTTC.

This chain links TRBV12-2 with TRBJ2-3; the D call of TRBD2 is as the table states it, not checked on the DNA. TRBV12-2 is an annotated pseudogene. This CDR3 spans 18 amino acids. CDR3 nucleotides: TGTGCAAGTCGCTTACTGCTATCGACGGGATCGGTAACAGATACGCAGTATTTT. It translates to CASRLLLSTGSVTDTQYF.

The CDR3 protein is CASSLSVNTEAFF. For the CDR3, the DNA is TGTGCCAGCAGTTTAAGTGTTAACACTGAAGCTTTCTTT. The chain has TRBV27 and TRBJ1-1; D unresolved. Trimming took off 2 bases at V and 2 bases at J, with 6 bases between the two ends. This CDR3 comprises 13 residues. The germline CDR1 and CDR2 sequences are MNHEY and SMNVEV (reference sequence).

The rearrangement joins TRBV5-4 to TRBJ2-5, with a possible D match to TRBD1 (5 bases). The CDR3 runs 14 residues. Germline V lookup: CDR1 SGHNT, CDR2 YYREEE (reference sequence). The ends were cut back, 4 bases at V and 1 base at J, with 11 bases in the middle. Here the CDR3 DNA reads TGTGCCAGCAGCCTCGACAGAGCCCAAGAGACCCAGTACTTC. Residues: CASSLDRAQETQYF.

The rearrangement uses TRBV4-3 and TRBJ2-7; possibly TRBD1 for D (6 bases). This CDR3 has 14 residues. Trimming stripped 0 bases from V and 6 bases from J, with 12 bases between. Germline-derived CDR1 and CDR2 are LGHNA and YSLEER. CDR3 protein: CASSQESTGFEQYF. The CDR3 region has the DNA TGCGCCAGCAGCCAAGAGTCGACAGGCTTCGAGCAGTACTTC.

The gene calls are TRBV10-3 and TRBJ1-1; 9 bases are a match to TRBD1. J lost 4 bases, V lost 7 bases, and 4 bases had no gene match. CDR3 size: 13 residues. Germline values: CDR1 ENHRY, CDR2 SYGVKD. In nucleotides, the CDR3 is TGTGCCATCAAGCACAGGGGGCCCACTGAAGCTTTCTTT. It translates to CAIKHRGPTEAFF.

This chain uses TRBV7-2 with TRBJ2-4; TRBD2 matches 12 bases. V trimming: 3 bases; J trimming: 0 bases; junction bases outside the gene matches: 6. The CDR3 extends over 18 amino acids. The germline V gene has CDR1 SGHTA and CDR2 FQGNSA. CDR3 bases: TGTGCCAGCAGCTTCAGACTAGCGGGGGACCTAGCCAAAAACATTCAGTACTTC. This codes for CASSFRLAGDLAKNIQYF.

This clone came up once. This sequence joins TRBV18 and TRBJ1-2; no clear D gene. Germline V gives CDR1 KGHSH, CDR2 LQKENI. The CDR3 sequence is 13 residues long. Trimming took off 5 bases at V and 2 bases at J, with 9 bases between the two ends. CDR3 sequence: CASSMVGNYGYTF. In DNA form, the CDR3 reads TGTGCCAGCTCAATGGTAGGGAACTATGGCTACACCTTC. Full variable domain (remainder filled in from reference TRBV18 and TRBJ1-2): NAGVMQNPRHLVRRRGQEARLRCSPMKGHSHVYWYRQLPEEGLKFMVYLQKENIIDESGMPKERFSAEFPKEGPSILRIQQVVRGDSAAYFCASSMVGNYGYTFGSGTRLTVV.

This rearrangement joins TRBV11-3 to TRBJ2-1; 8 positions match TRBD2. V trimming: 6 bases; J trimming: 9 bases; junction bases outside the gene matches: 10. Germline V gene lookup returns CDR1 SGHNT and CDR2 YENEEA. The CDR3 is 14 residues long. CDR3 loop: CASRILAEYSEQFF. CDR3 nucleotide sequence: TGTGCCAGCAGAATACTAGCGGAGTATAGTGAGCAGTTCTTC.

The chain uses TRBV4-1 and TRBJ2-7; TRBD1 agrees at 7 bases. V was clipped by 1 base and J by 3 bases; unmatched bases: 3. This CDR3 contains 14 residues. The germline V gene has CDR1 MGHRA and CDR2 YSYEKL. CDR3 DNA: TGCGCCAGCAGCCAAGGGACAGGACTCTACGAGCAGTACTTC. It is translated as CASSQGTGLYEQYF.

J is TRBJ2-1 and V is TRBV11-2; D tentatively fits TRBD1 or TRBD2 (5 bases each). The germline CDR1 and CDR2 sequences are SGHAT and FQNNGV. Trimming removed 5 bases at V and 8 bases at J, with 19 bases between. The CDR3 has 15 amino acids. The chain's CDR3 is CASSDVYEGTDEQFF. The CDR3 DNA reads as TGTGCCAGCAGCGACGTGTATGAGGGGACCGATGAGCAGTTCTTC.

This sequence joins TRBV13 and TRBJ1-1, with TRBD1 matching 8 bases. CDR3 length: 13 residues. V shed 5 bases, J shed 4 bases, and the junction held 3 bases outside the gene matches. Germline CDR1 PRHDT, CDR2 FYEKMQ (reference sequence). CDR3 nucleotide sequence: TGTGCCAGCAGCAAAGGGACAGGCACTGAAGCTTTCTTT. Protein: CASSKGTGTEAFF.

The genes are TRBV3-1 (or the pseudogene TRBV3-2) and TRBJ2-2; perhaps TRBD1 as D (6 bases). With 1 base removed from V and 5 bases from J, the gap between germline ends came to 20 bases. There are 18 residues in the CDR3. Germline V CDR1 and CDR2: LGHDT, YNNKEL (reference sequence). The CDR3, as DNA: TGTGCCAGCAGCCAAGTTTGGGGGCGAACGACGGCAACCGGGGAGCTGTTTTTT. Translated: CASSQVWGRTTATGELFF.

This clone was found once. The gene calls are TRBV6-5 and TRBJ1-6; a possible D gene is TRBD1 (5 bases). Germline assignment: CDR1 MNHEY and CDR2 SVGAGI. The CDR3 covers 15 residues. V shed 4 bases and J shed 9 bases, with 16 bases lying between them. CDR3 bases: TGTGCCAGCAGTTCCCGGGGCGGGCGGGGTTCACCCCTCCACTTT. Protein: CASSSRGGRGSPLHF.

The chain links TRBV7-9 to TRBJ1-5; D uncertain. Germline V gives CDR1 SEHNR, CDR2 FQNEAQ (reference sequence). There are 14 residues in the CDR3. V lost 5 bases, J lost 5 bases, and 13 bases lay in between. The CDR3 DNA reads TGTGCCAGCAGCGTGAATAGCTACGATCAGCCCCAGCATTTT. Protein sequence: CASSVNSYDQPQHF.

The DNA for the CDR3 is TGTGCCAGCAGCCCCCTATCCCGGGCCAGGGGCCTCTATGGCTACACCTTC. Residues: CASSPLSRARGLYGYTF. The chain recombines TRBV7-2 with TRBJ1-2; perhaps TRBD1 as D (6 bases). Germline V CDR1 and CDR2: SGHTA, FQGNSA. This CDR3 comprises 17 residues. Trimming pared 5 bases from V and 4 bases from J, leaving 23 bases between.

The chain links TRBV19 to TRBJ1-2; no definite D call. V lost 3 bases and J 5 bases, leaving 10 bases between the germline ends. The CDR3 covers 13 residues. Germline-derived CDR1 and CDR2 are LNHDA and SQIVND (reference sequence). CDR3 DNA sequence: TGTGCCAGTAGTATGGTCAGGTATTATGGCTACACCTTC. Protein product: CASSMVRYYGYTF.

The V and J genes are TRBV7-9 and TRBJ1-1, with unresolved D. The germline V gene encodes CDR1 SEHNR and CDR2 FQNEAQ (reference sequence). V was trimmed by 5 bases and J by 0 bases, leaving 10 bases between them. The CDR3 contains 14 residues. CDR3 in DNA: TGTGCCAGCAGCCCCGTCCACATGAACACTGAAGCTTTCTTT. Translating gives CASSPVHMNTEAFF.

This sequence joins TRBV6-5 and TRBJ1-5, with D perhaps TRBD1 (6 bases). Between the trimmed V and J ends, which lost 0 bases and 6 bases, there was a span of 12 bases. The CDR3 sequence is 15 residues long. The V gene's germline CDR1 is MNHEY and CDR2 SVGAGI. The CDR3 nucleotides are TGTGCCAGCAGTTACTCGGGCAGGGGTACTCAGCCCCAGCATTTT. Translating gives CASSYSGRGTQPQHF.

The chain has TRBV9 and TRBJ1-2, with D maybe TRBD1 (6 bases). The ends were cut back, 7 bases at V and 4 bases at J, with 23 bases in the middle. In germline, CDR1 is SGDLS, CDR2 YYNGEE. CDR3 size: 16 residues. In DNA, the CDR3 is TGTGCCAGCTGCTGTTCCCAGGACAGCTCATTCTATGGCTACACCTTC. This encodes CASCCSQDSSFYGYTF.

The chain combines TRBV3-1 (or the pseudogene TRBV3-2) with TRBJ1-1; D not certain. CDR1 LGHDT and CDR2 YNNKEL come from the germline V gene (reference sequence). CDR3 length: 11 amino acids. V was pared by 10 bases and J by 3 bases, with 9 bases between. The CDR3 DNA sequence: TGTGCCACCCACCAGGACACTGAAGCTTTCTTT. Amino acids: CATHQDTEAFF.